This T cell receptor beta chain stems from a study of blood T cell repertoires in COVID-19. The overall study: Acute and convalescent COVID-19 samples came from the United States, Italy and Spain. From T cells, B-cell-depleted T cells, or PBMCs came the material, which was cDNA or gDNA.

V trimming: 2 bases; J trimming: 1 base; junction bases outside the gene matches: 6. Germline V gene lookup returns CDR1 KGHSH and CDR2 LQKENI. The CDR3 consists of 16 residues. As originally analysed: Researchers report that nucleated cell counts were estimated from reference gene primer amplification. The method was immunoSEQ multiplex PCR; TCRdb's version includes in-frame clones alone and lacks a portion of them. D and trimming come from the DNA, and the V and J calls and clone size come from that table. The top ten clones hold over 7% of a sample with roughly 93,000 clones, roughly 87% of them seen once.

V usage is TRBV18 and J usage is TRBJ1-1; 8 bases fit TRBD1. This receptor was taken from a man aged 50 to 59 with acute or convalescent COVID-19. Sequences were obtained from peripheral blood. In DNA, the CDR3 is TGTGCCAGCTCACCAGTGACAGGGGCCCAGAACACTGAAGCTTTCTTT. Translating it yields CASSPVTGAQNTEAFF. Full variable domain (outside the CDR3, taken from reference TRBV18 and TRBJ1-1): NAGVMQNPRHLVRRRGQEARLRCSPMKGHSHVYWYRQLPEEGLKFMVYLQKENIIDESGMPKERFSAEFPKEGPSILRIQQVVRGDSAAYFCASSPVTGAQNTEAFFGQGTRLTVV.